The 29 T cell receptor beta chains below all came from one sample that was sequenced in a study of blood T cell repertoires in COVID-19. Clones were read by immunoSEQ multiplex PCR, and TCRdb kept only the in-frame ones, dropping some. Of around 250,000 clones in the sample, around nine tenths are singletons; the top ten hold 7.1%. Sequenced input: peripheral blood. The receptor set was obtained from a woman in her sixties or seventies with active or convalescent COVID-19.

The chain links TRBV10-3 to TRBJ2-1; 8 nucleotides align to TRBD2. Losses at the gene ends were 4 bases for V and 10 bases for J; bases not matched to a gene: 9. Per germline, CDR1 ENHRY and CDR2 SYGVKD. The CDR3 totals 14 residues. The CDR3 reads CAISAEVERGEQFF. The CDR3 DNA is TGTGCCATCAGTGCAGAAGTGGAGCGGGGGGAGCAGTTCTTC.

This clone was seen once. The rearrangement joins TRBV6-5 to TRBJ1-5; D might be TRBD1 (5 bases). Trimming removed 4 bases from V and 5 bases from J, with 15 bases in between. Germline CDR1 and CDR2: MNHEY and SVGAGI. The CDR3 length is 15 residues. The chain's CDR3 is CASSLGEPRYQPQHF. For the CDR3, the DNA is TGTGCCAGCAGTTTAGGGGAACCCAGATATCAGCCCCAGCATTTT.

The V call is TRBV7-2, the J call TRBJ2-7; 7 bases map to TRBD2. Germline trimming cut 3 bases from V and 5 bases from J; bases unmatched to any gene: 7. Germline CDR1 SGHTA, CDR2 FQGNSA. This CDR3 is 14 amino acids long. Written as DNA, the CDR3 is TGTGCCAGCAGCTTTACTAGCGCTTTGGACGAGCAGTACTTC. Its translation is CASSFTSALDEQYF.

This chain links TRBV10-3 with TRBJ1-1; tentatively, D is TRBD1 (6 bases). Germline-derived CDR1 and CDR2 are ENHRY and SYGVKD. Trimming removed 9 bases from V and 3 bases from J, with 8 bases in between. The CDR3 has 11 residues. The CDR3 reads CAIQGHTEAFF. CDR3 DNA: TGTGCCATTCAGGGGCACACTGAAGCTTTCTTT.

This chain connects TRBV5-5 to TRBJ1-2; TRBD1 matches at 10 bases. The ends lost 0 bases at V and 8 bases at J; junction bases unmatched: 4. Germline CDR1 is SGHKS and CDR2 is YYEKEE (reference sequence). The CDR3 runs 14 residues. CDR3 amino acids: CASSLVGTGVGYTF. The CDR3, as DNA: TGTGCCAGCAGCTTGGTGGGGACAGGGGTCGGCTACACCTTC. Full variable domain (rest looked up from reference TRBV5-5 and TRBJ1-2): DAGVTQSPTHLIKTRGQQVTLRCSPISGHKSVSWYQQVLGQGPQFIFQYYEKEERGRGNFPDRFSARQFPNYSSELNVNALLLGDSALYLCASSLVGTGVGYTFGSGTRLTVV.

The CDR3 DNA reads TGTGCCAGCAGTGAAGTGGGCCCACGGGGCTATGGCTACACCTTC. Translation gives CASSEVGPRGYGYTF. This chain connects TRBV6-1 to TRBJ1-2; the D is unclear. This CDR3 is built from 15 residues. Per the germline V gene, CDR1 is MNHNS and CDR2 is SASEGT. Trimming took off 1 base at V and 4 bases at J, with 13 bases between the two ends.

The chain uses TRBV7-2 and TRBJ2-7, with a tentative D call TRBD2 (6 bases). Germline V gene lookup returns CDR1 SGHTA and CDR2 FQGNSA. The CDR3 is 18 amino acids. V was clipped by 5 bases and J by 2 bases, with 25 bases between them. CDR3 DNA sequence: TGTGCCAGCAGCCCCCTCGGGGGTTTTTGGGCCGGGACCTACGAGCAGTACTTC. It encodes CASSPLGGFWAGTYEQYF.

This clone was counted a single time. The V gene is TRBV5-1, the J gene TRBJ2-7; no clear D. Trimming left V 4 bases short and J 2 bases short, with 10 bases between. The CDR3 spans 13 residues. Germline V CDR1 and CDR2: SGHRS, YFSETQ. CDR3 sequence (DNA): TGCGCCAGCAGCCTCAGGATGACCTACGAGCAGTACTTC. This sequence encodes CASSLRMTYEQYF.

The chain employs TRBV9 and TRBJ2-1, with TRBD2 matching 15 bases. The length of the CDR3 is 13 residues. Germline CDR1 and CDR2: SGDLS and YYNGEE. Germline trimming cut 4 bases from V and 15 bases from J; bases unmatched to any gene: 5. The chain's CDR3 is CASSPRTSGRVFF. In DNA, the CDR3 is TGTGCCAGCAGCCCTCGGACTAGCGGGAGGGTGTTCTTC.

The chain uses TRBV6-2 or TRBV6-3 and TRBJ2-5; the match to TRBD1 covers 7 bases. This CDR3 is 14 amino acids long. V gave up 6 bases and J gave up 1 base; unmatched junction bases: 5. Germline CDR1 is MNHEY and CDR2 is SVGEGT. The DNA of the CDR3 is TGTGCCAGCAGCCTGACAGGGACCCAAGAGACCCAGTACTTC. Residues: CASSLTGTQETQYF.

V is TRBV7-2 and J is TRBJ2-1; D perhaps matches TRBD1 (6 bases). There are 15 residues in the CDR3. Germline lookup yields CDR1 SGHTA and CDR2 FQGNSA. V was pared by 6 bases and J by 9 bases, with 21 bases between. CDR3 DNA: TGTGCCAGCAGGACAGGCGCCCCTATCTCTAGTGAGCAGTTCTTC. Its translation: CASRTGAPISSEQFF.

DNA of the CDR3: TGTGCCAGCAGCCTCGCGGCCGGGACTAGCACAGATACGCAGTATTTT. Translated, it gives CASSLAAGTSTDTQYF. The genes are TRBV3-1 (or the pseudogene TRBV3-2) and TRBJ2-3; weak D call: TRBD2 (6 bases). CDR1 is LGHDT, CDR2 YNNKEL, per germline (reference sequence). This CDR3 comprises 16 residues. The V end lost 4 bases, the J end lost 0 bases, and 14 bases lay between the germline ends.

The chain combines TRBV20-1 with TRBJ2-3; D is undetermined. CDR1 is DFQATT, CDR2 SNEGSKA, per germline (reference sequence). V was clipped by 6 bases and J by 2 bases, with 6 bases between them. This CDR3 contains 11 residues. This CDR3 is CSARVTDTQYF. DNA for the CDR3: TGCAGTGCCCGGGTCACAGATACGCAGTATTTT.

This sequence joins TRBV24-1 and TRBJ1-5; D uncertain. Germline CDR1 and CDR2: KGHDR and SFDVKD. This CDR3 is built from 17 residues. Deletions cut 5 bases from V and 4 bases from J, with 20 bases between. The CDR3 spells CATSADEGSHGNQPQHF. The CDR3 DNA follows: TGTGCCACCAGTGCGGACGAAGGGAGCCATGGGAATCAGCCCCAGCATTTT.

The rearrangement joins TRBV5-6 to TRBJ2-2; the D gene is possibly TRBD1 (6 bases). V shed 3 bases and J shed 5 bases, with 11 bases lying between them. CDR3 length: 14 residues. Per the germline V gene, CDR1 is SGHDT and CDR2 is YYEEEE. The CDR3 loop reads CASSWGPSTGELFF. The DNA of the CDR3 is TGTGCCAGCAGCTGGGGGCCCTCAACCGGGGAGCTGTTTTTT.

The chain uses TRBV5-4 and TRBJ1-6; 7 bases line up with TRBD1. Trimming took 4 bases from V and 7 from J; bases not matched to a gene: 5. CDR1 and CDR2 (germline): SGHNT, YYREEE (reference sequence). There are 14 residues in the CDR3. The CDR3 DNA sequence: TGTGCCAGCAGCCGGGACAGCTTAAATTCACCCCTCCACTTT. It codes for CASSRDSLNSPLHF. Looking up the rest from reference TRBV5-4 and TRBJ1-6 gives the full variable domain: ETGVTQSPTHLIKTRGQQVTLRCSSQSGHNTVSWYQQALGQGPQFIFQYYREEENGRGNFPPRFSGLQFPNYSSELNVNALELDDSALYLCASSRDSLNSPLHFGNGTRLTVT.

The V call is TRBV21-1, the J call TRBJ2-3; the DNA was not used to check the table's D call, TRBD2. TRBV21-1 is flagged as a pseudogene. The CDR3 length is 15 residues. The CDR3 DNA is TGTGCCAGCAACTATCCGGGACTAGTATGGGATACGCAGTATTTT. It translates to CASNYPGLVWDTQYF.

This sequence joins TRBV18 and TRBJ1-2, with a weak D call TRBD1 (6 bases). Trimming took 6 bases from V and 1 from J, leaving 15 bases between them. The CDR3 is made up of 15 amino acids. The germline V gene encodes CDR1 KGHSH and CDR2 LQKENI. The CDR3 bases are TGTGCCAGCTCCCAAAACAGGGAGAGTAACTATGGCTACACCTTC. Protein: CASSQNRESNYGYTF.

This chain links TRBV7-9 with TRBJ1-1; tentatively, D is TRBD1 (5 bases). CDR1 SEHNR and CDR2 FQNEAQ come from the germline V gene (reference sequence). There are 14 residues in the CDR3. V lost 5 bases, J lost 8 bases, and 18 bases lay in between. CDR3 residues: CASSIRFDSPEAFF. The CDR3 DNA sequence: TGTGCCAGCAGCATAAGATTTGACAGTCCCGAAGCTTTCTTT.

V and J are TRBV6-4 and TRBJ2-2; D not resolved. This CDR3 has 12 residues. Germline CDR1 and CDR2: MRHNA and SNTAGT. V lost 3 bases and J lost 8, with 7 bases in between. CDR3 amino acids: CASSELPGELFF. CDR3 coding DNA: TGTGCCAGCAGTGAACTCCCGGGGGAGCTGTTTTTT.

The sample holds one count of this clone. Other DNA sequences in the sample encode the same CDR3. V is TRBV5-1 and J is TRBJ1-6, with 9 bases fitting TRBD1. Looked up from germline, CDR1 is SGHRS and CDR2 is YFSETQ. The CDR3 has 14 residues. V gave up 2 bases and J gave up 10 bases; unmatched junction bases: 4. The CDR3 here is CASSLGQGNSPLHF. The CDR3 region has the DNA TGCGCCAGCAGCTTAGGACAGGGGAACTCACCCCTCCACTTT.

A single count supports this clone. The CDR3: CASSFGDVREQFF. CDR3 DNA sequence: TGTGCCAGCAGCTTCGGGGATGTGCGTGAGCAGTTCTTC. The rearrangement uses TRBV7-9 and TRBJ2-1; perhaps TRBD2 as D (5 bases). From germline, CDR1 is SEHNR and CDR2 FQNEAQ (reference sequence). The V end lost 3 bases, the J end lost 9 bases, and 12 bases lay between the germline ends. This CDR3 comprises 13 residues.

V usage is TRBV6-6 and J usage is TRBJ1-2; TRBD1 matches 7 bases. J gave up 12 bases and V 8 bases, and 3 bases lay outside the gene matches. Germline V lookup: CDR1 MNHNY, CDR2 SVGAGI (reference sequence). This CDR3 is 9 amino acids long. CDR3 region: CASGQADTF. In nucleotides, the CDR3 is TGTGCCAGCGGACAGGCGGACACCTTC.

The rearrangement links TRBV9 to TRBJ1-1, with D hard to call. The length of the CDR3 is 13 residues. Germline V gene lookup returns CDR1 SGDLS and CDR2 YYNGEE. Between the trimmed V and J ends, which lost 2 bases and 1 base, there was a span of 6 bases. The CDR3 DNA is TGTGCCAGCAGCGTTCGACAGAACACTGAAGCTTTCTTT. Residues: CASSVRQNTEAFF.

V is TRBV24-1 and J is TRBJ2-5; 11 bases fit TRBD2. The ends lost 0 bases at V and 4 bases at J; junction bases unmatched: 9. Germline V gene data show CDR1 as KGHDR and CDR2 as SFDVKD. This CDR3 has 18 amino acids. The CDR3 loop reads CATSDLRSGGAGRETQYF. The CDR3 coding sequence is TGTGCCACCAGTGATTTGCGTAGCGGGGGGGCAGGACGAGAGACCCAGTACTTC.

This chain connects TRBV2 to TRBJ2-7, with a weak D call TRBD1 (5 bases). Trimming pared 7 bases from V and 2 bases from J, leaving 15 bases between. The CDR3 loop spans 14 amino acids. Germline V gene lookup returns CDR1 SNHLY and CDR2 FYNNEI. CDR3 DNA sequence: TGTGCCAGCACCCGACAGCGTACTACCTACGAGCAGTACTTC. The encoded protein is CASTRQRTTYEQYF.

The count of this clone is one. This sequence joins TRBV6-2 or TRBV6-3 and TRBJ2-5; 10 positions match TRBD1. J was trimmed by 5 bases and V by 0 bases; bases with no gene match: 9. Germline-derived CDR1 and CDR2 are MNHEY and SVGEGT. CDR3 length: 17 amino acids. The CDR3 sequence: CASSYSPDRGFEETQYF. CDR3 sequence (DNA): TGTGCCAGCAGTTACTCCCCGGACAGGGGGTTTGAGGAGACCCAGTACTTC.

This clone is a singleton in its sample. V usage is TRBV7-9 and J usage is TRBJ2-7, with D possibly TRBD1 on 5 matching bases. This CDR3 has 13 residues. CDR1 and CDR2 from the germline V gene are SEHNR and FQNEAQ (reference sequence). Trimming cost V 5 bases and J 6 bases, with 14 bases left between them. CDR3 in amino acids: CASSAGIGGEQYF. In nucleotides, the CDR3 is TGTGCCAGCAGCGCAGGGATTGGCGGCGAGCAGTACTTC.

This chain connects TRBV6-2 or TRBV6-3 to TRBJ2-2; the D is unclear. CDR1 and CDR2 (germline): MNHEY, SVGEGT. There are 14 residues in the CDR3. Trimming took off 3 bases at V and 0 bases at J, with 5 bases between the two ends. CDR3 in amino acids: CASSYQANTGELFF. The CDR3 DNA reads as TGTGCCAGCAGTTATCAGGCGAACACCGGGGAGCTGTTTTTT.